This T cell receptor beta chain was captured in a study of vaccination effects on CD4 cells after COVID-19. General study results and limits: Convalescent patients in the study were few, and early post-infection timepoints were absent.

Concerning this clone: The antigen is undetermined.

With the ViraFEST assay, the study expanded antigen-specific CD4+ T cells using viral peptide pools, then sequenced them. A 10-day culture period preceded the isolation of CD4+ T cells. Negative nucleocapsid antibody tests before and after vaccination confirmed no previous SARS-CoV-2 infection. Every well housed 1.5 million to 2 million PBMC, which grew in culture alongside around 10 IU/ml IL-2 and roughly 9.9 ug/ml peptides. In the cultures, half the medium was exchanged for IL-2 medium on days 3 and 7. The V and J ends lost 2 bases and 0 bases respectively, with 5 bases between them. The germline gives CDR1 GTSNPN, CDR2 SVGIG (reference sequence). The CDR3 spans 14 residues. The method was immunoSEQ multiplex PCR; TCRdb's version includes in-frame clones alone and lacks a portion of them. The profile shows tens of thousands of clones, 65% to 80% of them singletons.

This clonotype originated in a human donor who received a COVID-19 vaccine. V gene TRBV30 combines with J gene TRBJ2-6; D remains unclear. The source was CD4+ T cells from PBMCs cultured with HCoV-NL63 spike peptides, collected before COVID-19 vaccination. The CDR3 DNA follows: TGTGCCTGGAGTTGGGGCTCTGGGGCCAACGTCCTGACTTTC. It encodes CAWSWGSGANVLTF. The full variable domain, its missing parts supplied by reference TRBV30 and TRBJ2-6, is SQTIHQWPATLVQPVGSPLSLECTVEGTSNPNLYWYRQAAGRGLQLLFYSVGIGQISSEVPQNLSASRPQDRQFILSSKKLLLSDSGFYLCAWSWGSGANVLTFGAGSRLTVL.